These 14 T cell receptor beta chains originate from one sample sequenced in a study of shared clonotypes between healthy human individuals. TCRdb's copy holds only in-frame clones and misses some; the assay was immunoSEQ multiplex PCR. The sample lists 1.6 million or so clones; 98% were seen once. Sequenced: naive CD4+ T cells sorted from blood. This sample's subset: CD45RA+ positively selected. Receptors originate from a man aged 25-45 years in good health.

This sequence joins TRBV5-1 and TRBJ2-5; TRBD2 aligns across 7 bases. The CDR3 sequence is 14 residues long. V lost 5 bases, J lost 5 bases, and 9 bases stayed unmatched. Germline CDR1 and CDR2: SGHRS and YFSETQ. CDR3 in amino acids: CASSPGLVGETQYF. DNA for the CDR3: TGCGCCAGCAGTCCCGGACTAGTCGGCGAGACCCAGTACTTC.

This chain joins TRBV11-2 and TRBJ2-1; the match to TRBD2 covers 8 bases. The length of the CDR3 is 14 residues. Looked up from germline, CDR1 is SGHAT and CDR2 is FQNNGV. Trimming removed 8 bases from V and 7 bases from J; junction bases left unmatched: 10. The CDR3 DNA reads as TGTGCCAGCGCTTGGCGGGGGGCGAATAATGAGCAGTTCTTC. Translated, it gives CASAWRGANNEQFF.

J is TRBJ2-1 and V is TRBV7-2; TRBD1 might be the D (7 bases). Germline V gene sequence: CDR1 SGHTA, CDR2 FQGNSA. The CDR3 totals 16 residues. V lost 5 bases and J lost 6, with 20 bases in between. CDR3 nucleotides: TGTGCCAGCAGCCCGGAGGGACAGCGGCCTATCAATGAGCAGTTCTTC. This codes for CASSPEGQRPINEQFF. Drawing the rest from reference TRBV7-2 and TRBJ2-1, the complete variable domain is GAGVSQSPSNKVTEKGKDVELRCDPISGHTALYWYRQSLGQGLEFLIYFQGNSAPDKSGLPSDRFSAERTGGSVSTLTIQRTQQEDSAVYLCASSPEGQRPINEQFFGPGTRLTVL.

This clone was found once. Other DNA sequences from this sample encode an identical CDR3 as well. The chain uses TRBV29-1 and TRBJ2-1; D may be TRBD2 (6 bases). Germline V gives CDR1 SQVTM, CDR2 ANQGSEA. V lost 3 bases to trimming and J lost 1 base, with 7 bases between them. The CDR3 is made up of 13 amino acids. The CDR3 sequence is CSVERGSYNEQFF. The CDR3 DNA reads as TGCAGCGTTGAGCGGGGTTCCTACAATGAGCAGTTCTTC.

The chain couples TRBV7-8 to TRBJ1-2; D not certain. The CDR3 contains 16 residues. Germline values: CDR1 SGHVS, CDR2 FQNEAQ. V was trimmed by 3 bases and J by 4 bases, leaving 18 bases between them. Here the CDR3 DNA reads TGTGCCAGCAGCTTCTCGGCAGGCGACTGGGGCTATGGCTACACCTTC. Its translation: CASSFSAGDWGYGYTF.

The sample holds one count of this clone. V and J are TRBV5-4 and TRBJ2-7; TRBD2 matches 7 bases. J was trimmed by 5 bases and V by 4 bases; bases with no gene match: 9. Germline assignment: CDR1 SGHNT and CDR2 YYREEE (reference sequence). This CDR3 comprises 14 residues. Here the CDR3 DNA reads TGTGCCAGCAGCCGCGACGGGGGGTCCGACGAGCAGTACTTC. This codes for CASSRDGGSDEQYF.

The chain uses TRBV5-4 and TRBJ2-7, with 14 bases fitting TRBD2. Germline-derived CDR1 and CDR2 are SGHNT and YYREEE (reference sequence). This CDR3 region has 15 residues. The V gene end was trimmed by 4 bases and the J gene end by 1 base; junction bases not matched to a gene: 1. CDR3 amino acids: CASSGTSGRSYEQYF. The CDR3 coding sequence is TGTGCCAGCAGCGGGACTAGCGGGAGATCCTACGAGCAGTACTTC. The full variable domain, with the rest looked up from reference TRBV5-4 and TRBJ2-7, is ETGVTQSPTHLIKTRGQQVTLRCSSQSGHNTVSWYQQALGQGPQFIFQYYREEENGRGNFPPRFSGLQFPNYSSELNVNALELDDSALYLCASSGTSGRSYEQYFGPGTRLTVT.

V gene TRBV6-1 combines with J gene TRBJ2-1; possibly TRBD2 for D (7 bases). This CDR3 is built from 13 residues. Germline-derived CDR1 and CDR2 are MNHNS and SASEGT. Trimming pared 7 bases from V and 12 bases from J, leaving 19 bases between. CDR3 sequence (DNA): TGTGCCAGCACTGCCAGGGGAGGGTCGGGGCAGTTCTTC. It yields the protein CASTARGGSGQFF.

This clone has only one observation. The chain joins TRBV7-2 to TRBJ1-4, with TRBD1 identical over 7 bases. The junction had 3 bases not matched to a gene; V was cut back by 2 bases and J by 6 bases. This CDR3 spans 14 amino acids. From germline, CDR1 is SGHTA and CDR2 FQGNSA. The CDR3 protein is CASSLMGTDEKLFF. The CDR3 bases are TGTGCCAGCAGCTTAATGGGGACAGATGAAAAACTGTTTTTT.

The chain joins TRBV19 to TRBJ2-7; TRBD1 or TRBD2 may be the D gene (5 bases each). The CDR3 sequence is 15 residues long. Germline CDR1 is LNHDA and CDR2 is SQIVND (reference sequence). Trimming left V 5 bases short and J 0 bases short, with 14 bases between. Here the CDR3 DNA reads TGTGCCAGTAGTCCCGGGGCGGCCGACTCCTACGAGCAGTACTTC. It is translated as CASSPGAADSYEQYF.

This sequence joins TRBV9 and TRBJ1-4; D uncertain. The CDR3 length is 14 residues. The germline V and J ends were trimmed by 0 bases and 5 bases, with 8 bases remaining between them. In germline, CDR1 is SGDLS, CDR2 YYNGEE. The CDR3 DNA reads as TGTGCCAGCAGCGTAGCGGCGGGAAATGAAAAACTGTTTTTT. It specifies CASSVAAGNEKLFF.

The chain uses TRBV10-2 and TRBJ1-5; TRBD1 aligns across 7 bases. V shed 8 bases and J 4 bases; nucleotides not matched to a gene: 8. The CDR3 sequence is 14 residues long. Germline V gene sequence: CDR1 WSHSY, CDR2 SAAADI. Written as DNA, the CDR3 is TGCGCCAGCTCGGGCGCAGGGGGAAATCAGCCCCAGCATTTT. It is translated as CASSGAGGNQPQHF.

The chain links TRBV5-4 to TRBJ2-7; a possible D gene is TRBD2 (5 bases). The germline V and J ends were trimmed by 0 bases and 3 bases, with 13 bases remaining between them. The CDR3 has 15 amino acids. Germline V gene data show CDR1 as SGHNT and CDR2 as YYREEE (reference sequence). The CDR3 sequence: CASSLEAGTNYEQYF. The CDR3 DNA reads TGTGCCAGCAGCTTGGAGGCGGGTACGAACTACGAGCAGTACTTC.

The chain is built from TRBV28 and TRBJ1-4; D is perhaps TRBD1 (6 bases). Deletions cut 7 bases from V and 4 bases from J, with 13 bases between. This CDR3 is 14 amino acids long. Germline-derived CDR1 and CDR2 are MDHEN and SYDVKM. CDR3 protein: CASIQDRRNEKLFF. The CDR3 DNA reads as TGTGCCAGCATCCAAGACAGGCGTAATGAAAAACTGTTTTTT.